This TCR beta chain was recovered during a study of graft-versus-host responses after intestinal transplantation. Study in general: Isolated intestinal, liver-intestinal, or multivisceral transplants were what recipients had. Each patient got anti-thymocyte globulin induction, then tacrolimus and steroids for around three years. Study outcomes and limitations: Maximum circulating GvH clone levels tracked with early post-transplant HvG decreases. Some GvH clones were seen earlier in gut or blood, suggesting intestinal origin.

The method was immunoSEQ multiplex PCR; TCRdb's version includes in-frame clones alone and lacks a portion of them. The sample has 85,000 to 100,000 clones, around 92% seen once. The table lists this clone with a count of one. Its antigen is still unknown. The input for sequencing was unstimulated CD8+ T cells sorted from spleen or lymph node cells, taken before transplant. The receptor's source is a human donor who was the organ donor for an intestinal transplant.

The CDR3 protein is CASSRTGGTEAFF. In DNA, the CDR3 is TGCGCCAGCAGCCGGACAGGGGGCACTGAAGCTTTCTTT. The chain combines TRBV5-1 with TRBJ1-1; 10 nucleotides line up with TRBD1. The CDR3 spans 13 residues. CDR1 SGHRS and CDR2 YFSETQ come from the germline V gene. Trimming at V came to 4 bases and at J to 4 bases, leaving 1 base not matched to a gene.